Below are 15 T cell receptor beta chains sequenced from a single sample in a study of CD8 T cells in Susac syndrome (dated by TCRdb to the late 2010s). Receptor libraries were prepared by the immunoSEQ multiplex PCR assay. RNA was extracted using the RNeasy kit, and about 0.5 to 1 ug of the RNA was reverse transcribed with random hexamers. The public reads were run again by TCRdb, first through fastp at Q25 and then through MiXCR, and only productive beta chains were kept. Each CDR3 protein gets just one entry, which takes the most common genes and DNA from the rows behind it. The sample table records 130,000 or so distinct CDR3 sequences; around 85% of these occur just once. Roughly 0.48% of the sample comes from the top ten. Sequencing used CD8+ T cells from PBMCs. All receptors come from a human donor with multiple sclerosis.

This clonotype was detected a few times. This rearrangement joins TRBV7-9 to TRBJ1-1; D gene uncertain. This CDR3 has 13 amino acids. From germline, CDR1 is SEHNR and CDR2 FQNEAQ (reference sequence). Trimming removed 6 bases from V and 3 bases from J, with 11 bases in between. CDR3 bases: TGTGCCAGCAGGAATTGGAGGGACACTGAAGCTTTCTTT. Amino acids: CASRNWRDTEAFF.

V is TRBV19 and J is TRBJ2-7; maybe TRBD2 (6 bases). Trimming cost V 0 bases and J 6 bases, with 9 bases left between them. The CDR3 runs 13 residues. Germline V CDR1 and CDR2: LNHDA, SQIVND (reference sequence). The CDR3 sequence is CASSIDLEGEQYV. CDR3 coding DNA: TGTGCCAGTAGTATAGATCTGGAGGGCGAGCAGTACGTC.

This chain connects TRBV12-3 or TRBV12-4 to TRBJ2-2; 7 bases match TRBD2. Germline trimming cut 2 bases from V and 6 bases from J; bases unmatched to any gene: 3. There are 14 residues in the CDR3. The CDR3 sequence is CASSLPGGPGELFF. The CDR3 DNA follows: TGTGCCAGCAGTTTACCGGGGGGTCCCGGGGAGCTGTTTTTT.

V is TRBV7-9 and J is TRBJ2-1; 11 bases are a match to TRBD2. The CDR3 extends over 14 amino acids. The V gene end was trimmed by 4 bases and the J gene end by 8 bases; junction bases not matched to a gene: 4. Per the germline V gene, CDR1 is SEHNR and CDR2 is FQNEAQ (reference sequence). Here the CDR3 reads CASSSPGLADEQFF. CDR3 nucleotides: TGTGCCAGCAGCTCGCCGGGACTAGCGGATGAGCAGTTCTTC.

The J gene is TRBJ1-5, the V gene TRBV28; D gene uncertain. This CDR3 spans 13 amino acids. V lost 3 bases to trimming and J lost 5 bases, with 8 bases between them. The germline CDR1 and CDR2 sequences are MDHEN and SYDVKM. The CDR3 spells CASSFARDQPQHF. The CDR3 DNA is TGTGCCAGCAGTTTCGCCCGGGATCAGCCCCAGCATTTT.

The genes are TRBV7-9 and TRBJ1-5; 7 bases map to TRBD1. J was trimmed by 3 bases and V by 5 bases; bases with no gene match: 7. This CDR3 has 15 amino acids. In germline, CDR1 is SEHNR, CDR2 FQNEAQ (reference sequence). Written as DNA, the CDR3 is TGTGCCAGCAGCCCACCTGGGACAGACAATCAGCCCCAGCATTTT. This translates into CASSPPGTDNQPQHF.

The V and J genes are TRBV10-3 and TRBJ2-7; D possibly corresponds to TRBD1 (6 bases). The germline V and J ends were trimmed by 4 bases and 3 bases, with 13 bases remaining between them. This CDR3 spans 14 amino acids. Germline assignment: CDR1 ENHRY and CDR2 SYGVKD. Here the CDR3 DNA reads TGTGCCATCAGTGTTAGGGCAGGGGACTACGAGCAGTACTTC. Residues: CAISVRAGDYEQYF.

This chain connects TRBV5-1 to TRBJ2-1; 7 bases are shared with TRBD1. V shed 4 bases, J shed 7 bases, and the junction held 5 bases outside the gene matches. The CDR3 loop spans 13 amino acids. Germline V CDR1 and CDR2: SGHRS, YFSETQ. CDR3 DNA: TGCGCCAGCAGCCTAGACAGGGTTAATGAGCAGTTCTTC. Translation: CASSLDRVNEQFF.

This chain joins TRBV30 and TRBJ1-2; D might be TRBD1 (5 bases). This CDR3 is built from 13 residues. Germline CDR1 GTSNPN, CDR2 SVGIG (reference sequence). Trimming left V 1 base short and J 4 bases short, with 10 bases between. The DNA of the CDR3 is TGTGCCTGGAGTGGCCACGGGACCTATGGCTACACCTTC. As protein: CAWSGHGTYGYTF. Combining the CDR3 with reference TRBV30 and TRBJ1-2 gives the whole variable domain SQTIHQWPATLVQPVGSPLSLECTVEGTSNPNLYWYRQAAGRGLQLLFYSVGIGQISSEVPQNLSASRPQDRQFILSSKKLLLSDSGFYLCAWSGHGTYGYTFGSGTRLTVV.

This rearrangement joins TRBV6-5 to TRBJ1-1, with D uncertain. CDR1 is MNHEY and CDR2 is SVGAGI in the germline V gene. The CDR3 totals 16 residues. V lost 0 bases and J 0 bases, leaving 11 bases between the germline ends. The DNA of the CDR3 is TGTGCCAGCAGTTACTCCCTCGCCGGCATGAACACTGAAGCTTTCTTT. As protein: CASSYSLAGMNTEAFF.

The chain combines TRBV4-1 with TRBJ2-4; D may match TRBD1 or TRBD2 (5 bases each). CDR3 length: 15 residues. Between the trimmed V and J ends, which lost 1 base and 2 bases, there was a span of 9 bases. In germline, CDR1 is MGHRA, CDR2 YSYEKL. Written as DNA, the CDR3 is TGCGCCAGCAGCCAAGCGGGACCCTCCAAAAACATTCAGTACTTC. It translates to CASSQAGPSKNIQYF.

The chain carries TRBV28 and TRBJ1-6, with D unclear. The CDR3 runs 14 residues. V shed 3 bases and J shed 9 bases, with 12 bases lying between them. The germline gives CDR1 MDHEN, CDR2 SYDVKM. The CDR3 DNA reads as TGTGCCAGCAGTTTTCTCCCAGAGTTTTCACCCCTCCACTTT. Translated, it gives CASSFLPEFSPLHF.

This clonotype showed up just a few times. The rearrangement joins TRBV7-9 to TRBJ1-1; perhaps TRBD1 as D (5 bases). This CDR3 comprises 12 residues. CDR1 SEHNR and CDR2 FQNEAQ come from the germline V gene (reference sequence). V was clipped by 7 bases and J by 6 bases, with 12 bases between them. CDR3 sequence (DNA): TGTGCCAGCATAGGGGTTGGCCCTGAAGCTTTCTTT. Its translation is CASIGVGPEAFF.

The rearrangement joins TRBV18 to TRBJ1-2, with a possible D match to TRBD1 (5 bases). The CDR3 runs 15 residues. V shed 3 bases and J shed 4 bases, with 15 bases lying between them. Germline values: CDR1 KGHSH, CDR2 LQKENI. In DNA form, the CDR3 reads TGTGCCAGCTCACCCACGGAGGGGTCGGTCTATGGCTACACCTTC. Translation gives CASSPTEGSVYGYTF.

The table lists this clonotype with a few counts. This chain links TRBV6-1 with TRBJ1-5; 8 nucleotides agree with TRBD1. The J segment lost 5 bases and the V segment lost 5 bases, leaving 8 bases of the junction unmatched. CDR1 MNHNS and CDR2 SASEGT come from the germline V gene. The CDR3 sequence is 15 residues long. CDR3 sequence: CASSPGGGFDQPQHF. The CDR3 DNA reads as TGTGCCAGCAGTCCAGGGGGCGGTTTCGATCAGCCCCAGCATTTT.